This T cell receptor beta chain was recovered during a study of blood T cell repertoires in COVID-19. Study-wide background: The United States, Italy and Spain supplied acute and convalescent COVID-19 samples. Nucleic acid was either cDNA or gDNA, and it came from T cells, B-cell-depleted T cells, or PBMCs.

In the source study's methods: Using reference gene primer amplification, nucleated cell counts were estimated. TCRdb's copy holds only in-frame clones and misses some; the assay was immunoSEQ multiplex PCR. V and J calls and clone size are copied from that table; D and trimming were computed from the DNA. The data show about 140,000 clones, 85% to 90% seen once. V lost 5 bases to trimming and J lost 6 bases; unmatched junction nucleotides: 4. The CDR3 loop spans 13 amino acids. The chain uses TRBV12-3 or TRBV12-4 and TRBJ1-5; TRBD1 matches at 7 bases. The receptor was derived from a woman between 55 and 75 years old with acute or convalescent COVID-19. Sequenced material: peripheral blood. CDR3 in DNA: TGTGCCAGCAGTACCACAGGGGTTCAGCCCCAGCATTTT. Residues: CASSTTGVQPQHF.